This TCR beta chain was observed in a study of blood T cells in healthy people across ages. Study-level findings and limits: PBMCs were not sorted, which prevented a conclusive comparison of naive versus antigen-experienced cells. Long-lived donors had more naive CD4+ cells and higher diversity than aged donors.

Together with a sample-barcoded 5' primer, a J-beta primer mix was included in a second PCR lasting about 7 to 11 cycles. Each cDNA molecule received a tag from a template-switch adaptor that had 12 random nucleotides. Via MiXCR, TCRdb re-called the 5' RACE reads, giving one row per CDR3 protein. The data show around 620,000 distinct CDR3 sequences, 25% to 30% seen once. Remarks on this clonotype: Its antigen is still unknown. In this CDR3 the conserved last residue, phenylalanine or tryptophan, is missing, so a read error is likely.

Germline lookup yields CDR1 ENHRY and CDR2 SYGVKD. This CDR3 contains 14 residues. After removal of 5 bases from V and 4 bases from J, the junction contained 5 bases not matched to a gene. Sample: blood. The TCR was taken from a woman in her seventies in good health. This chain uses TRBV10-3 with TRBJ2-5, with 9 positions matching TRBD2. CDR3 in amino acids: CAISSDSGGETQYS. DNA of the CDR3: TGTGCCATCAGTTCCGATAGCGGGGGAGAGACCCAGTACTCC.